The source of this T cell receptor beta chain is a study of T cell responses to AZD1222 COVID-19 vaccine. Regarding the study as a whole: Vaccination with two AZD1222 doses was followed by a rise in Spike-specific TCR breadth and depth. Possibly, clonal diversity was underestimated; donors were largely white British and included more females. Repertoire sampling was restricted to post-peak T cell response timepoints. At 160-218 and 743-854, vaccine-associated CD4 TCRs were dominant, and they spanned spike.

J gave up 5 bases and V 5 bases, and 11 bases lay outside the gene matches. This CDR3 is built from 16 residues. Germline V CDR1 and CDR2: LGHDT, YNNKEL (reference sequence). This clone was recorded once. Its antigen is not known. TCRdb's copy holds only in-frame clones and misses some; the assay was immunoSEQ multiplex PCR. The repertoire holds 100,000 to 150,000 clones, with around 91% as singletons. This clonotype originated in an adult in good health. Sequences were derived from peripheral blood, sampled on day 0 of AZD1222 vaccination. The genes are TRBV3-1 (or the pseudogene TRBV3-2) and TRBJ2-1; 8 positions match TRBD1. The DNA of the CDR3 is TGTGCCAGCAGCTTACGGGGACAGGCACCGAACAATGAGCAGTTCTTC. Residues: CASSLRGQAPNNEQFF.